This entry describes one T cell receptor beta chain. Its cognate antigen is unknown. This record belongs to a study of identical twins. Template switching added a universal primer site; cDNA carried unique molecular identifiers. TCRdb re-called the 5' RACE reads through MiXCR, storing one row per CDR3 protein. The table lists around 280,000 distinct CDR3 sequences, under 9% of them singletons, with roughly 2.1% in the top ten. The CDR3 is made up of 17 amino acids. Germline CDR1 reads SGHVS; CDR2 reads FQNEAQ. The V and J ends lost 0 bases and 2 bases respectively, with 16 bases between them. Study observations and caveats: With abundant cord blood beta clonotypes, insertions were fewer; memory repertoires showed no such pattern.

The same sample was also used in a study of yellow fever vaccine responses in identical twins.

The chain couples TRBV7-8 to TRBJ1-1; D is ambiguous. The sequenced sample consisted of memory (CD45RO+) T cells sorted from blood. This clonotype was sampled from a woman younger than 30 in good health. CDR3 nucleotide sequence: TGTGCCAGCAGCTTAGCGCAGTCTCACTGGACTAACACTGAAGCTTTCTTT. Its protein product is CASSLAQSHWTNTEAFF.